A selection of T cell receptor beta chains follows, all from one sample in a study of cytomegalovirus exposure and HLA in healthy donors. Assay: immunoSEQ multiplex PCR; the TCRdb copy retains only in-frame clones and omits some. The sample lists approximately 75,000 clones, around 80% occurring once. Sequencing was performed on PBMCs. The source is a male donor in good health and CMV-seronegative. Each CDR3 is given with its conserved first and last residue. The order of the fields is V gene, J gene, clone size, CDR3 protein. Only some rows state a clone size, as once, few, many or a class for expanded clones.

V gene: TRBV5-5
J gene: TRBJ2-3
clone size: NA
CDR3 protein: CASSLPTGSTDTQYF

V gene: TRBV6-1
J gene: TRBJ1-5
clone size: NA
CDR3 protein: CASSAPDSSNQPQNF

V gene: TRBV5-1
J gene: TRBJ2-7
clone size: NA
CDR3 protein: CASSSLLAEEQYF

V gene: TRBV6-5
J gene: TRBJ1-2
clone size: few
CDR3 protein: CASEVGDTINYGYTF

V gene: TRBV9
J gene: TRBJ2-5
clone size: NA
CDR3 protein: CASSVRDRGPLETQYF

V gene: TRBV19
J gene: TRBJ2-3
clone size: NA
CDR3 protein: CASSGHGTDTQYF

V gene: TRBV28
J gene: TRBJ2-7
clone size: NA
CDR3 protein: CASRGVAGAYEQYF

V gene: TRBV9
J gene: TRBJ2-3
clone size: NA
CDR3 protein: CASSVVWGQTDTQYF

V gene: TRBV5-1
J gene: TRBJ1-2
clone size: NA
CDR3 protein: CASSLESGYGYTF

V gene: TRBV9
J gene: TRBJ2-1
clone size: NA
CDR3 protein: CASSVLTGGPGGVDEQFF

V gene: TRBV10-1
J gene: TRBJ2-3
clone size: NA
CDR3 protein: CASSETGASTDTQYF

V gene: TRBV6-1
J gene: TRBJ1-1
clone size: few
CDR3 protein: CASMRVGTEAFF

V gene: TRBV11-3
J gene: TRBJ1-1
clone size: NA
CDR3 protein: CASSLSGYTEAFF

V gene: TRBV5-6
J gene: TRBJ1-4
clone size: NA
CDR3 protein: CASRMTGAQNEKLFF

V gene: TRBV6-1
J gene: TRBJ1-4
clone size: NA
CDR3 protein: CATGQINEKLFF

V gene: TRBV19
J gene: TRBJ2-6
clone size: NA
CDR3 protein: CASAARSGANVLTF

V gene: TRBV5-8
J gene: TRBJ1-4
clone size: NA
CDR3 protein: CASSFRTGGSEKLFF

V gene: TRBV5-1
J gene: TRBJ2-7
clone size: NA
CDR3 protein: CASAEGAGGYEQYF

V gene: TRBV2
J gene: TRBJ1-6
clone size: NA
CDR3 protein: CASSELGQHNSPLHF

V gene: TRBV12-5
J gene: TRBJ2-1
clone size: NA
CDR3 protein: CASGSGEAYNEQFF

V gene: TRBV18
J gene: TRBJ2-3
clone size: NA
CDR3 protein: CASSKGQGNTDTQYF

V gene: TRBV5-1
J gene: TRBJ1-5
clone size: NA
CDR3 protein: CASSLTGSVDQPQHF

V gene: TRBV28
J gene: TRBJ2-1
clone size: NA
CDR3 protein: CASLRASGRNEQFF

V gene: TRBV28
J gene: TRBJ1-2
clone size: NA
CDR3 protein: CASSLTTGRYTF

V gene: TRBV10-3
J gene: TRBJ2-6
clone size: NA
CDR3 protein: CAGGGTGGSGANVLTF

V gene: TRBV11-2
J gene: TRBJ2-3
clone size: NA
CDR3 protein: CASSQSTDTQYF

V gene: TRBV2
J gene: TRBJ1-1
clone size: few
CDR3 protein: CASRSQGSSAEAFF

V gene: TRBV6-5
J gene: TRBJ1-2
clone size: NA
CDR3 protein: CASSFDRGSGGYPF

V gene: TRBV19
J gene: TRBJ2-5
clone size: NA
CDR3 protein: CASRTFAGYQETQYF

V gene: TRBV5-4
J gene: TRBJ1-3
clone size: few
CDR3 protein: CASSLAGSGNTIYF

V gene: TRBV30
J gene: TRBJ2-1
clone size: NA
CDR3 protein: CAWKSGSQWNEQFF

V gene: TRBV7-6
J gene: TRBJ2-3
clone size: few
CDR3 protein: CASSMTSGSDTQYF

V gene: TRBV7-9
J gene: TRBJ2-5
clone size: NA
CDR3 protein: CASSPYGETQYF

V gene: TRBV27
J gene: TRBJ2-3
clone size: NA
CDR3 protein: CASSWGLAGIAGSTDTQYF

V gene: TRBV19
J gene: TRBJ2-7
clone size: NA
CDR3 protein: CASSKPDSSYEQYF

V gene: TRBV6-6
J gene: TRBJ2-2
clone size: NA
CDR3 protein: CASKDRGSYTGELFF

V gene: TRBV4-1
J gene: TRBJ2-1
clone size: NA
CDR3 protein: CASSHVARSSYNEQFF

V gene: TRBV28
J gene: TRBJ1-2
clone size: NA
CDR3 protein: CASSNRQGAPNYGYTF

V gene: TRBV9
J gene: TRBJ1-1
clone size: NA
CDR3 protein: CASSTNPEQAEAFF

V gene: TRBV19
J gene: TRBJ1-2
clone size: NA
CDR3 protein: CASSEDRDGLANYGYTF

V gene: TRBV9
J gene: TRBJ2-1
clone size: NA
CDR3 protein: CASSPGRPPGNEQFF

V gene: TRBV2
J gene: TRBJ2-7
clone size: NA
CDR3 protein: CASSEGLAGGEQYF

V gene: TRBV6-6
J gene: TRBJ2-3
clone size: NA
CDR3 protein: CASRRSPQGYTDTQYF

V gene: TRBV7-2
J gene: TRBJ2-3
clone size: NA
CDR3 protein: CASSLVGQGQDTQYF

V gene: TRBV18
J gene: TRBJ2-7
clone size: NA
CDR3 protein: CASSPTQGATYEQYF

V gene: TRBV6-6
J gene: TRBJ1-1
clone size: few
CDR3 protein: CASSYATGGGDEAFF

V gene: TRBV18
J gene: TRBJ2-1
clone size: NA
CDR3 protein: CASSPGGYLRGQFF

V gene: TRBV5-5
J gene: TRBJ1-6
clone size: NA
CDR3 protein: CASSLAQPHNSPLHF

V gene: TRBV18
J gene: TRBJ2-7
clone size: NA
CDR3 protein: CASSLKGAVYEQYF

V gene: TRBV5-1
J gene: TRBJ2-2
clone size: NA
CDR3 protein: CASSLDVASAGSGELFF